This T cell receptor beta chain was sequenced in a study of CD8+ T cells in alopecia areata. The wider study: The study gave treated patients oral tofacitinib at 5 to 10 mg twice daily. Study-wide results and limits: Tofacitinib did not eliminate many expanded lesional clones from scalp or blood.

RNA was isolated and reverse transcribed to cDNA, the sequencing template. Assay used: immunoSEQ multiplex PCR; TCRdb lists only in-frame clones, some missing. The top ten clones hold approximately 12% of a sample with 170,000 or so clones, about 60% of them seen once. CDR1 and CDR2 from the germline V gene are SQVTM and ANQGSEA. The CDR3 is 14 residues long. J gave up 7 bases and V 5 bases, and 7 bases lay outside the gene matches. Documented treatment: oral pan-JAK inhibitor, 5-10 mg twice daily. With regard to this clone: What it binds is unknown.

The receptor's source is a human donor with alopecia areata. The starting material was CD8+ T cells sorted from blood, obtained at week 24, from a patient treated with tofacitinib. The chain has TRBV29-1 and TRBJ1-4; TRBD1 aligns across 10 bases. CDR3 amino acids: CSVREGQGSEKLFF. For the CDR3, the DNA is TGCAGCGTTCGCGAGGGACAGGGGAGTGAAAAACTGTTTTTT.